This TCR beta chain was sequenced in a study of PD-1 blockade in classical Hodgkin lymphoma. Every patient relapsed after autologous stem cell transplantation, and brentuximab vedotin exposure varied. The protocol was immunoSEQ multiplex PCR, while the TCRdb copy is restricted to in-frame clones and leaves out a portion. Among 25,000 to 35,000 clones listed, 70% to 75% were seen once. Per the germline V gene, CDR1 is SEHNR and CDR2 is FQNEAQ (reference sequence). CDR3 size: 13 residues. Deletions cut 5 bases from V and 4 bases from J, with 10 bases between. The sequencing here drew on peripheral blood mononuclear cells (PBMCs), taken before the second cycle of nivolumab. The origin of this receptor is a human donor with classical Hodgkin lymphoma. V gene TRBV7-9 combines with J gene TRBJ2-3, with D perhaps matching TRBD1 (6 bases). The CDR3 is CASSPRGPDTQYF. CDR3 in DNA: TGTGCCAGCAGCCCCAGGGGTCCAGATACGCAGTATTTT.